This entry lists 12 T cell receptor beta chains sequenced from one sample in a study of CD8 T cells in ankylosing spondylitis. TCRdb re-called the 5' RACE reads through MiXCR, storing one row per CDR3 protein. The sample lists 250,000 to 350,000 distinct CDR3 sequences; under 25% were seen once. Sample: blood, either unsorted or a sorted T cell fraction (not recorded which). The receptors shown here come from a female donor with ankylosing spondylitis or in good health (not recorded which).

In its sample, this clonotype was seen a few times. This sequence joins TRBV12-3 or TRBV12-4 and TRBJ2-5; the D gene is possibly TRBD2 (6 bases). The CDR3 extends over 15 amino acids. Trimming pared 7 bases from V and 1 base from J, leaving 16 bases between. CDR3 region: CASTFGLAPQETQYF. The DNA for the CDR3 is TGTGCCAGCACTTTTGGCCTAGCGCCCCAAGAGACCCAGTACTTC.

This clonotype was seen only a few times. The CDR3 sequence: CASSYSNEDEQYF. The CDR3 bases are TGTGCCAGCAGTTACTCGAACGAAGACGAGCAGTACTTC. The V and J genes are TRBV6-6 and TRBJ2-7; no definite D call. Germline V gene data show CDR1 as MNHNY and CDR2 as SVGAGI (reference sequence). Trimming removed 0 bases at V and 5 bases at J, with 8 bases between. CDR3 size: 13 residues.

Only a few counts were recorded for this clonotype. The J gene is TRBJ1-2, the V gene TRBV7-2; D unclear. V dropped 0 bases and J dropped 6 bases, with 11 bases sitting between them. From germline, CDR1 is SGHTA and CDR2 FQGNSA. The CDR3 consists of 14 residues. CDR3: CASSLARPVNGYTF. CDR3 nucleotide sequence: TGTGCCAGCAGCTTAGCGCGGCCGGTCAATGGCTACACCTTC. Filled out from reference TRBV7-2 and TRBJ1-2, the complete variable domain reads GAGVSQSPSNKVTEKGKDVELRCDPISGHTALYWYRQSLGQGLEFLIYFQGNSAPDKSGLPSDRFSAERTGGSVSTLTIQRTQQEDSAVYLCASSLARPVNGYTFGSGTRLTVV.

The rearrangement joins TRBV7-2 to TRBJ2-3; TRBD2 aligns across 8 bases. The J segment lost 6 bases and the V segment lost 1 base, leaving 6 bases of the junction unmatched. CDR1 and CDR2 from the germline V gene are SGHTA and FQGNSA. This CDR3 is built from 15 residues. The CDR3 DNA sequence: TGTGCCAGCAGCTTAGTGGGACTAGGCGCGGATACGCAGTATTTT. Translating it yields CASSLVGLGADTQYF. Looking up the rest from reference TRBV7-2 and TRBJ2-3 gives the full variable domain: GAGVSQSPSNKVTEKGKDVELRCDPISGHTALYWYRQSLGQGLEFLIYFQGNSAPDKSGLPSDRFSAERTGGSVSTLTIQRTQQEDSAVYLCASSLVGLGADTQYFGPGTRLTVL.

This clonotype was counted many times. The V call is TRBV20-1, the J call TRBJ2-5, with no clear D. V was cut by 4 bases and J by 0 bases, with 12 bases left in between. This CDR3 comprises 14 residues. Germline V gene sequence: CDR1 DFQATT, CDR2 SNEGSKA (reference sequence). CDR3 nucleotides: TGCAGTGCTAACCTTGCCGGCTACCAAGAGACCCAGTACTTC. Translating it yields CSANLAGYQETQYF.

This clonotype was detected ten times or more. This rearrangement joins TRBV29-1 to TRBJ1-4; D call uncertain. The CDR3 spans 13 residues. Per germline, CDR1 SQVTM and CDR2 ANQGSEA. V shed 2 bases and J shed 5 bases, with 9 bases lying between them. CDR3 residues: CSVETGPNEKLFF. CDR3 DNA sequence: TGCAGCGTTGAAACGGGTCCAAATGAAAAACTGTTTTTT.

The rearrangement joins TRBV14 to TRBJ2-2; D remains ambiguous. V lost 7 bases to trimming and J lost 1 base, with 7 bases between them. The length of the CDR3 is 13 residues. Per germline, CDR1 SGHDN and CDR2 FVKESK. In DNA form, the CDR3 reads TGTGCCAGCAACCAGCTGAACACCGGGGAGCTGTTTTTT. Its translation is CASNQLNTGELFF. Full variable domain (remainder filled in from reference TRBV14 and TRBJ2-2): EAGVTQFPSHSVIEKGQTVTLRCDPISGHDNLYWYRRVMGKEIKFLLHFVKESKQDESGMPNNRFLAERTGGTYSTLKVQPAELEDSGVYFCASNQLNTGELFFGEGSRLTVL.

For this clonotype: One end of the junction does not line up with germline, which may come from a read error. This rearrangement joins TRBV30 to TRBJ2-5; no clear D. Germline CDR1 is GTSNPN and CDR2 is SVGIG (reference sequence). This CDR3 region has 14 residues. In nucleotides, the CDR3 is TGTGCCTCGGAAGTCCGGAACAAACAAGAGACTCAGTACTTC. Amino acids: CASEVRNKQETQYF.

The rearrangement joins TRBV5-1 to TRBJ2-7; 7 bases match TRBD1. CDR3 length equals 14 residues. The V and J ends lost 4 bases and 2 bases, in that order; junction bases with no gene match: 6. CDR1 and CDR2 from the germline V gene are SGHRS and YFSETQ. For the CDR3, the DNA is TGCGCCAGCAGCGTAACGGGACAGACCTACGAGCAGTACTTC. Translated: CASSVTGQTYEQYF.

The chain carries TRBV20-1 and TRBJ1-1, with no clear D. Trimming pared 3 bases from V and 10 bases from J, leaving 24 bases between. This CDR3 spans 15 amino acids. CDR1 and CDR2 (germline): DFQATT, SNEGSKA (reference sequence). CDR3 in amino acids: CSASRSGRREGGAFF. For the CDR3, the DNA is TGCAGTGCTAGTCGGTCTGGCAGGAGAGAGGGTGGAGCTTTCTTT.

The genes are TRBV5-5 and TRBJ1-2; 9 bases are a match to TRBD1. Looked up from germline, CDR1 is SGHKS and CDR2 is YYEKEE (reference sequence). The CDR3 runs to 15 residues. J gave up 4 bases and V 4 bases, and 8 bases lay outside the gene matches. CDR3 sequence: CASSAQDRGSYGYTF. The DNA for the CDR3 is TGTGCCAGCAGCGCTCAGGACAGGGGAAGCTATGGCTACACCTTC.

The J gene is TRBJ1-1, the V gene TRBV12-3 or TRBV12-4, with TRBD1 matching over 9 bases. The trim removed 5 bases at V and 5 bases at J, leaving 6 bases unmatched. This CDR3 contains 14 residues. The DNA for the CDR3 is TGTGCCAGCAGTGCGACAGGGGGGCCGACTGAAGCTTTCTTT. It encodes CASSATGGPTEAFF.